Shown below are 25 T cell receptor beta chains from a single sample sequenced in a study of T-cell reconstitution after alpha-beta-depleted transplantation in children. Molecular barcoding with unique molecular identifiers was used for the TCRbeta library. In TCRdb, the PCR reads were re-called with MiXCR into one record per CDR3 protein. The sample consists of 500,000 to 750,000 distinct CDR3 sequences, 25% to 30% of them appearing once. The source was PBMCs, collected before TCRalphabeta/CD19-depleted stem cell transplant. The receptors derive from a boy younger than two with Wiskott-Aldrich syndrome, due to receive a stem cell transplant.

This clonotype has more than one count but fewer than ten. The chain uses TRBV7-2 and TRBJ1-5; TRBD1 is a possible D gene (5 bases). The CDR3 has 14 residues. Germline V gives CDR1 SGHTA, CDR2 FQGNSA. The V and J ends lost 5 bases and 5 bases respectively, with 13 bases between them. Here the CDR3 DNA reads TGTGCCAGCAGCATTCGACAGTCCTATCAGCCCCAGCATTTT. It translates to CASSIRQSYQPQHF.

V is TRBV11-2 and J is TRBJ2-5, with TRBD2 identical over 7 bases. Unmatched junction bases numbered 17, after V lost 2 bases and J lost 5 bases. Germline CDR1 is SGHAT and CDR2 is FQNNGV. CDR3 size: 18 residues. CDR3 protein: CASSLSSGVLAKTETQYF. For the CDR3, the DNA is TGTGCCAGCAGCTTAAGTAGTGGCGTACTAGCGAAAACTGAGACCCAGTACTTC.

In its sample, this clonotype was seen a few times. The genes are TRBV28 and TRBJ2-1, with 9 bases aligning to TRBD2. The CDR3 length is 17 residues. CDR1 is MDHEN and CDR2 is SYDVKM in the germline V gene. The ends lost 6 bases at V and 7 bases at J; junction bases unmatched: 16. The CDR3 bases are TGTGCCAGCAGGACCGCGCACCTCGCGGGAGGGCCGAATGAGCAGTTCTTC. Encoded protein: CASRTAHLAGGPNEQFF.

This clonotype was counted between two and nine times. The gene calls are TRBV4-1 and TRBJ1-2; D is unclear. The V end lost 1 base, the J end lost 3 bases, and 9 bases lay between the germline ends. The CDR3 extends over 14 amino acids. Per germline, CDR1 MGHRA and CDR2 YSYEKL. CDR3 DNA: TGCGCCAGCAGCCAAGGGAGAGGCGACTATGGCTACACCTTC. Protein sequence: CASSQGRGDYGYTF.

This clonotype appeared a few times. The chain has TRBV6-5 and TRBJ2-7; 11 bases are shared with TRBD2. The CDR3 consists of 15 residues. Trimming took 0 bases from V and 6 from J; bases not matched to a gene: 4. Germline CDR1 is MNHEY and CDR2 is SVGAGI. The CDR3 loop reads CASSYSNSGRAEQYF. The DNA for the CDR3 is TGTGCCAGCAGTTACTCGAATAGCGGGAGGGCCGAGCAGTACTTC.

This clonotype turned up a few times. The chain combines TRBV11-2 with TRBJ1-3; tentative D call: TRBD1 (5 bases). Per the germline V gene, CDR1 is SGHAT and CDR2 is FQNNGV. V was shortened by 7 bases and J by 4 bases, with 23 bases between the two germline ends. This CDR3 is 17 amino acids long. The chain's CDR3 is CASTKNWEAGTGNTIYF. CDR3 DNA: TGTGCCAGCACCAAGAATTGGGAGGCAGGGACCGGAAACACCATATATTTT.

This clonotype was detected only a few times. The V gene is TRBV27, the J gene TRBJ1-5; a weak D match, TRBD1 (5 bases). Trimming took 8 bases from V and 2 from J, leaving 10 bases between them. Germline V gives CDR1 MNHEY, CDR2 SMNVEV (reference sequence). CDR3 length: 13 residues. Written as DNA, the CDR3 is TGTGCCAGCGGAAAAGGGGGCAATCAGCCCCAGCATTTT. Protein: CASGKGGNQPQHF.

This chain connects TRBV12-3 or TRBV12-4 to TRBJ1-1, with 7 bases identical to TRBD1. The CDR3 totals 13 residues. V lost 5 bases, J lost 2 bases, and 2 bases stayed unmatched. As DNA, the CDR3 is TGTGCCAGCAGTGGGGACAGCAACACTGAAGCTTTCTTT. Translating gives CASSGDSNTEAFF.

This clonotype was detected once. Because the CDR3 is missing its conserved closing phenylalanine or tryptophan, this is likely a read error. This chain connects TRBV7-6 to TRBJ2-7, with TRBD1 matching 8 bases. V gave up 5 bases and J gave up 1 base; unmatched junction bases: 7. Germline CDR1 reads SGHVS; CDR2 reads FNYEAQ. The CDR3 spans 15 residues. The CDR3 spells CASSLTGDASYEQYL. CDR3 nucleotide sequence: TGTGCCAGCAGCCTGACAGGGGACGCGTCCTACGAGCAGTACCTC.

This clonotype was found once. The rearrangement joins TRBV30 to TRBJ1-1; D ambiguous. The V and J ends lost 1 base and 2 bases respectively, with 8 bases between them. This CDR3 has 13 residues. The V gene's germline CDR1 is GTSNPN and CDR2 SVGIG (reference sequence). The CDR3 reads CAWSAAFNTEAFF. The CDR3 DNA reads TGTGCCTGGAGTGCCGCCTTCAACACTGAAGCTTTCTTT.

The table lists this clonotype with a few counts. J is TRBJ2-1 and V is TRBV3-1, with 7 positions matching TRBD2. J gave up 9 bases and V 2 bases, and 4 bases lay outside the gene matches. The CDR3 totals 13 residues. Germline loops: CDR1 LGHDT, CDR2 YNNKEL (reference sequence). Here the CDR3 DNA reads TGTGCCAGCAGCCAACGGGGGAGGGGTGAGCAGTTCTTC. The encoded protein is CASSQRGRGEQFF.

This clonotype was counted only a few times. The rearrangement uses TRBV5-1 and TRBJ2-3; the D gene is possibly TRBD1 (5 bases). The CDR3 spans 13 residues. In germline, CDR1 is SGHRS, CDR2 YFSETQ. V was cut by 3 bases and J by 6 bases, with 11 bases left in between. CDR3 nucleotide sequence: TGCGCCAGCAGCTCCTTGGGGCGGGATACGCAGTATTTT. It yields the protein CASSSLGRDTQYF.

The J gene is TRBJ2-1, the V gene TRBV28; D is unresolved. The CDR3 sequence is 13 residues long. Per the germline V gene, CDR1 is MDHEN and CDR2 is SYDVKM. With 3 bases removed from V and 7 bases from J, the gap between germline ends came to 10 bases. CDR3 DNA sequence: TGTGCCAGCAGTTTCAAGGAAAGGAATGAGCAGTTCTTC. This sequence encodes CASSFKERNEQFF. The whole variable domain, filled in from reference TRBV28 and TRBJ2-1, reads DVKVTQSSRYLVKRTGEKVFLECVQDMDHENMFWYRQDPGLGLRLIYFSYDVKMKEKGDIPEGYSVSREKKERFSLILESASTNQTSMYLCASSFKERNEQFFGPGTRLTVL.

This sequence joins TRBV29-1 and TRBJ2-7; D unresolved. Trimming pared 0 bases from V and 9 bases from J, leaving 9 bases between. Germline V gene sequence: CDR1 SQVTM, CDR2 ANQGSEA. The CDR3 is made up of 11 amino acids. In nucleotides, the CDR3 is TGCAGCGTTGAAGATTCTCTCAGGCAGTACTTC. It yields the protein CSVEDSLRQYF.

The V gene is TRBV12-3 or TRBV12-4, the J gene TRBJ1-5; possible D gene TRBD1, 5 bases. The V and J ends lost 3 bases and 2 bases respectively, with 11 bases between them. The CDR3 totals 15 residues. DNA of the CDR3: TGTGCCAGCAGTTTTGGCAGGGTCGGCAATCAGCCCCAGCATTTT. It codes for CASSFGRVGNQPQHF.

This clonotype was recorded once. The genes are TRBV20-1 and TRBJ2-1, with D possibly matching TRBD2 (5 bases). CDR1 DFQATT and CDR2 SNEGSKA come from the germline V gene (reference sequence). Deletions cut 0 bases from V and 0 bases from J, with 12 bases between. The CDR3 has 16 amino acids. DNA of the CDR3: TGCAGTGCTAGAGATTACGGGATCCGCTCCTACAATGAGCAGTTCTTC. This codes for CSARDYGIRSYNEQFF.

This clonotype has only a few counts. The chain joins TRBV28 to TRBJ2-5; a weak D match, TRBD1 (6 bases). The CDR3 length is 15 residues. Per the germline V gene, CDR1 is MDHEN and CDR2 is SYDVKM. The CDR3 loop reads CATCRKQGVGETQYF. DNA for the CDR3: TGTGCAACTTGTCGGAAACAGGGAGTCGGAGAGACCCAGTACTTC.

This clonotype was seen a handful of times. Written as DNA, the CDR3 is TGTGCCAGCAGCCGACGATTGGGGGGTGCGACCCAGTACTTC. Encoded protein: CASSRRLGGATQYF. This chain connects TRBV28 to TRBJ2-5; maybe TRBD2 (6 bases). In germline, CDR1 is MDHEN, CDR2 SYDVKM. The CDR3 runs to 14 residues. Trimming removed 6 bases from V and 7 bases from J, with 18 bases in between.

The chain is built from TRBV7-9 and TRBJ2-7, with a possible D match to TRBD1 (5 bases). Between the trimmed V and J ends, which lost 2 bases and 5 bases, there was a span of 10 bases. Germline CDR1 and CDR2: SEHNR and FQNEAQ (reference sequence). This CDR3 spans 13 amino acids. This CDR3 reads CASSLSQGNEQYF. Here the CDR3 DNA reads TGTGCCAGCAGCTTAAGTCAGGGTAACGAGCAGTACTTC.

This clonotype occurred a few times. CDR3 sequence (DNA): TGCGCCAGCAGCTCGACAATTCCACCCTACGAGCAGTACTTC. It translates to CASSSTIPPYEQYF. This rearrangement joins TRBV5-1 to TRBJ2-7; no clear D. Germline assignment: CDR1 SGHRS and CDR2 YFSETQ. V was shortened by 3 bases and J by 2 bases, with 12 bases between the two germline ends. The CDR3 sequence is 14 residues long.

This chain joins TRBV10-3 and TRBJ2-1; 8 bases line up with TRBD2. Germline V gene lookup returns CDR1 ENHRY and CDR2 SYGVKD. V shed 6 bases and J 7 bases; nucleotides not matched to a gene: 11. This CDR3 has 15 residues. The CDR3: CAISAGGGRSNEQFF. In nucleotides, the CDR3 is TGTGCCATCAGCGCCGGCGGGGGGCGAAGTAATGAGCAGTTCTTC.

The chain recombines TRBV5-5 with TRBJ1-1; 9 positions match TRBD1. With V trimmed by 5 bases and J by 3 bases, 5 bases remained unmatched. The length of the CDR3 is 14 residues. CDR1 and CDR2 from the germline V gene are SGHKS and YYEKEE (reference sequence). This chain's CDR3 is CASSRQGVDTEAFF. The CDR3, as DNA: TGTGCCAGCAGTAGACAGGGGGTGGACACTGAAGCTTTCTTT.

The chain combines TRBV12-3 or TRBV12-4 with TRBJ1-1; no clear D. Deletions cut 5 bases from V and 6 bases from J, with 13 bases between. The CDR3 consists of 13 residues. CDR3 coding DNA: TGTGCCAGCAGTCCCATTCCGGTCCCTGAAGCTTTCTTT. Amino acids: CASSPIPVPEAFF.

This clonotype showed up just a few times. V is TRBV4-1 and J is TRBJ2-2; D is perhaps TRBD2 (6 bases). The CDR3 sequence is 17 residues long. Trimming pared 8 bases from V and 0 bases from J, leaving 19 bases between. CDR1 is MGHRA, CDR2 YSYEKL, per germline. CDR3 sequence: CASSAEGQRANTGELFF. DNA for the CDR3: TGCGCCAGCTCCGCGGAGGGGCAGCGGGCGAACACCGGGGAGCTGTTTTTT.

Only a few counts were recorded for this clonotype. The chain has TRBV20-1 and TRBJ2-5; 11 positions match TRBD1. Germline lookup yields CDR1 DFQATT and CDR2 SNEGSKA (reference sequence). This CDR3 region has 15 residues. V lost 6 bases and J lost 3; bases outside the gene matches: 9. In DNA, the CDR3 is TGCAGTGCATGTCCGGGACAGGGGGGGGAAGAGACCCAGTACTTC. Translated: CSACPGQGGEETQYF.